This entry lists 15 T cell receptor beta chains sequenced from one sample in a study of blood T cell repertoires in COVID-19 (dated by TCRdb to the early 2020s). Receptors were amplified or captured by the immunoSEQ multiplex PCR assay. TCRdb stores this immuneACCESS table with in-frame sequences only. Part of the clones is absent; in the studies checked, under half of the shortfall reflects unresolved V genes, and no reason is known for the rest. The sample table holds under 300,000 clones, of which over 75% were seen once. The biggest ten clones account for approximately 1% of the sample. Sequencing was carried out using PBMCs or T cells enriched from blood (not recorded which). Receptor source: a woman in her 30s who had recovered from COVID-19.

The J gene is TRBJ1-1, the V gene TRBV18; D ambiguous. The CDR3 extends over 15 amino acids. Trimming shortened V by 2 bases and J by 1 base, and 11 bases separated the two germline ends. CDR1 KGHSH and CDR2 LQKENI come from the germline V gene. DNA of the CDR3: TGTGCCAGCTCACCATTGGGCCAGGCGAACACTGAAGCTTTCTTT. This translates into CASSPLGQANTEAFF.

This chain uses TRBV30 with TRBJ1-2; TRBD1 is a possible D gene (6 bases). CDR3 length: 13 residues. Trimming removed 0 bases from V and 7 bases from J, with 12 bases in between. CDR1 and CDR2 (germline): GTSNPN, SVGIG (reference sequence). This chain's CDR3 is CAWSVQGNAGYTF. CDR3 in DNA: TGTGCCTGGAGTGTCCAGGGGAACGCTGGCTACACCTTC.

Here the CDR3 reads CASSLARGSLLGYTF. The CDR3 nucleotides read TGTGCCAGCAGCTTAGCCCGGGGTAGCCTTCTTGGCTACACCTTC. The V and J genes are TRBV7-9 and TRBJ1-2; D not certain. The germline V gene has CDR1 SEHNR and CDR2 FQNEAQ (reference sequence). The CDR3 consists of 15 residues. Trimming removed 0 bases from V and 7 bases from J, with 15 bases in between.

This sequence joins TRBV6-2 or TRBV6-3 and TRBJ1-1, with 8 bases lining up with TRBD1. CDR1 and CDR2 (germline): MNHEY, SVGEGT. Losses at the gene ends were 1 base for V and 5 bases for J; bases not matched to a gene: 3. CDR3 length equals 14 residues. This chain's CDR3 is CASSYFRGRTEAFF. The CDR3, as DNA: TGTGCCAGCAGTTACTTCAGGGGGCGGACTGAAGCTTTCTTT.

The chain recombines TRBV11-2 with TRBJ1-2; no definite D call. Trimming cost V 0 bases and J 8 bases, with 7 bases left between them. The CDR3 is made up of 12 amino acids. CDR1 is SGHAT and CDR2 is FQNNGV in the germline V gene. CDR3 sequence: CASSLDRGGYTF. CDR3 sequence (DNA): TGTGCCAGCAGCTTAGACAGAGGCGGCTACACCTTC.

This chain uses TRBV5-1 with TRBJ2-1; TRBD1 matches 9 bases. V was clipped by 7 bases and J by 5 bases; unmatched bases: 16. Per the germline V gene, CDR1 is SGHRS and CDR2 is YFSETQ. This CDR3 comprises 17 residues. CDR3 region: CASRGTGYGGNHNEQFF. The CDR3 nucleotides are TGCGCCAGCCGAGGGACAGGGTACGGGGGTAACCACAATGAGCAGTTCTTC.

This chain joins TRBV13 and TRBJ2-7; D might be TRBD1 (6 bases). The assigned J gene may be wrong: the sequence end matches TRBJ2-1 better. Germline V gene sequence: CDR1 PRHDT, CDR2 FYEKMQ (reference sequence). This CDR3 is built from 17 residues. The CDR3 protein is CASSLNLWDTHSYEQFF. CDR3 sequence (DNA): TGTGCCAGCAGCTTAAACCTCTGGGACACCCACTCCTACGAGCAGTTCTTC.

This CDR3 is CASSGGGRGSGNTIYF. For the CDR3, the DNA is TGTGCCAGCAGCGGCGGGGGACGGGGTTCTGGAAACACCATATATTTT. The rearrangement joins TRBV9 to TRBJ1-3, with D possibly being TRBD1 (5 bases). V lost 3 bases and J 1 base, leaving 14 bases between the germline ends. Germline V gene data show CDR1 as SGDLS and CDR2 as YYNGEE. The CDR3 spans 16 residues.

The chain uses TRBV7-2 and TRBJ2-3, with 8 bases aligning to TRBD1. The V gene's germline CDR1 is SGHTA and CDR2 FQGNSA. This CDR3 comprises 14 residues. V gave up 2 bases and J gave up 3 bases; unmatched junction bases: 1. As DNA, the CDR3 is TGTGCCAGCAGCTTACAGGGGGCAACAGATACGCAGTATTTT. Translated: CASSLQGATDTQYF.

The chain is built from TRBV16 and TRBJ1-1, with D possibly TRBD1 on 5 matching bases. This CDR3 region has 13 residues. Looked up from germline, CDR1 is KGHSY and CDR2 is FQNENV. V lost 1 base and J lost 4, with 7 bases in between. The CDR3 coding sequence is TGTGCCAGCAGCCAATTCGGGGGCACTGAAGCTTTCTTT. Encoded protein: CASSQFGGTEAFF. The full variable domain, rest sourced from reference TRBV16 and TRBJ1-1, is GEEVAQTPKHLVRGEGQKAKLYCAPIKGHSYVFWYQQVLKNEFKFLISFQNENVFDETGMPKERFSAKCLPNSPCSLEIQATKLEDSAVYFCASSQFGGTEAFFGQGTRLTVV.

The chain carries TRBV10-3 and TRBJ1-1; possible D gene TRBD1, 6 bases. The CDR3 is 12 residues long. V was trimmed by 3 bases and J by 4 bases, leaving 6 bases between them. Germline CDR1 ENHRY, CDR2 SYGVKD. CDR3 DNA: TGTGCCATCAGTGAACAGGGCACTGAAGCTTTCTTT. This codes for CAISEQGTEAFF.

The rearrangement uses TRBV7-8 and TRBJ2-7; tentatively, D is TRBD1 (6 bases). CDR1 and CDR2 (germline): SGHVS, FQNEAQ. CDR3 size: 15 residues. V was trimmed by 1 base and J by 2 bases, leaving 12 bases between them. The CDR3 loop is CASSLGRGTPYEQYF. The DNA of the CDR3 is TGTGCCAGCAGCTTAGGCAGGGGTACACCCTACGAGCAGTACTTC.

The chain's CDR3 is CASSLLGIGQNTEAFF. The DNA of the CDR3 is TGTGCCAGCAGCTTATTGGGTATTGGACAGAACACTGAAGCTTTCTTT. The gene calls are TRBV7-3 and TRBJ1-1; D may be TRBD1 (5 bases). The CDR3 contains 16 residues. The germline V and J ends were trimmed by 2 bases and 1 base, with 14 bases remaining between them. Looked up from germline, CDR1 is SGHTA and CDR2 is FQGTGA.

The chain couples TRBV6-6 to TRBJ2-2, with D possibly being TRBD1 (5 bases). CDR3 length equals 13 residues. The germline gives CDR1 MNHNY, CDR2 SVGAGI (reference sequence). V lost 7 bases, J lost 3 bases, and 9 bases lay in between. For the CDR3, the DNA is TGTGCCAGCAATGACAGAGACACCGGGGAGCTGTTTTTT. Translating gives CASNDRDTGELFF.

J is TRBJ1-1 and V is TRBV28; no definite D call. The CDR3 is 14 amino acids. Trimming removed 4 bases from V and 1 base from J, with 10 bases in between. Per the germline V gene, CDR1 is MDHEN and CDR2 is SYDVKM. The CDR3 DNA reads TGTGCCAGCAGTTCTTGGGCAGGGAACACTGAAGCTTTCTTT. Protein product: CASSSWAGNTEAFF. The full variable domain, with the rest looked up from reference TRBV28 and TRBJ1-1, is DVKVTQSSRYLVKRTGEKVFLECVQDMDHENMFWYRQDPGLGLRLIYFSYDVKMKEKGDIPEGYSVSREKKERFSLILESASTNQTSMYLCASSSWAGNTEAFFGQGTRLTVV.